This T cell receptor beta chain was sequenced for a study of kidney transplant recipient with SARS-CoV-2 infection. TCRdb independently ran MiXCR on the reads; one entry per CDR3 protein. The repertoire holds about 240,000 distinct CDR3 sequences, with less than 35% as singletons. A note on this clonotype: A clone one base away is much larger, so this may be a read error.

This CDR3 comprises 15 residues. Trimming shortened V by 7 bases and J by 6 bases, and 19 bases separated the two germline ends. Germline values: CDR1 MDHEN, CDR2 SYDVKM. The receptor was isolated from a male patient between 25 and 40 years old who had COVID-19 and was a kidney transplant recipient. Some T cells may be the graft donor's. This specimen consisted of a blood sample, obtained at baseline and between days 110 and 120 from a kidney transplant recipient. This chain links TRBV28 with TRBJ2-1; D possibly matches TRBD1 or TRBD2 (6 bases each). The DNA for the CDR3 is TGTGCCAGCATAGGAGGTTGGGGGGCTAGCAATGAGCAGTTCTTC. This gives the protein CASIGGWGASNEQFF.